Given below is one T cell receptor beta chain in context. The data belong to a study of PD-1 blockade in mismatch repair-deficient tumors. Trimming stripped 3 bases from V and 0 bases from J, with 11 bases between. This CDR3 comprises 16 residues. The V gene's germline CDR1 is LNHDA and CDR2 SQIVND (reference sequence). The table came from immunoSEQ multiplex PCR; TCRdb's copy has only in-frame clones and leaves some out. This repertoire shows fewer than 25,000 clones, roughly 82% found once; its top ten account for approximately 1.5%. The sample in question was PBMCs, obtained 52 weeks after starting pembrolizumab. The clonotype comes from an adult with mismatch repair-deficient cancer. The V call is TRBV19, the J call TRBJ1-4; the D gene is possibly TRBD1 (5 bases). The CDR3 nucleotides read TGTGCCAGTAGTATTCGGGGGGGTGCAACTAATGAAAAACTGTTTTTT. It codes for CASSIRGGATNEKLFF.